This is a list of T cell receptor beta chains from one sample in a study of blood T cell repertoires in COVID-19. Sequencing was performed with immunoSEQ multiplex PCR; in TCRdb, only in-frame clones are kept and a portion is missing. The table records around 11,000 clones, over 75% of them present only once. Sequencing was carried out using peripheral blood. These receptors originate from a man between 70 and 80 years old with active COVID-19. CDR3s include the opening cysteine and the closing phenylalanine or tryptophan. The order of the fields is J gene, D gene, clone size, CDR3 length, V gene, CDR3 DNA, CDR3 protein. The D gene is left open where the match is weak. Some rows mark clone size as missing; the rest say once, few, many or name a class of expanded clone.

>TRBJ1-1|.|few|14|TRBV28
TGTGCCAGCCGGCTCGGGGGGAGTCTCCCTGAAGCTTTCTTT
CASRLGGSLPEAFF
>TRBJ2-1|.|few|15|TRBV5-1
TGCGCCAGCAGCTTGGGCGGGGACTCCTACAATGAGCAGTTCTTC
CASSLGGDSYNEQFF
>TRBJ1-1|TRBD1|.|14|TRBV2
TGTGCCAGCAGAGGGACAGCGAGGGCCACTGAAGCTTTCTTT
CASRGTARATEAFF
>TRBJ2-3|TRBD2|.|15|TRBV7-3
TGTGCCAGCAGCTCCACGGGGGGAAGCACAGATACGCAGTATTTT
CASSSTGGSTDTQYF
>TRBJ2-7|.|.|11|TRBV30
TGTGCCTGGACCACGGCCTACGAGCAGTACTTC
CAWTTAYEQYF
>TRBJ1-1|.|few|17|TRBV14
TGTGCCAGCAGCCAAAAGCCTCCTACAGGGAGCCGGACTGAAGCTTTCTTT
CASSQKPPTGSRTEAFF
>TRBJ2-2|TRBD2|.|16|TRBV6-2/TRBV6-3
TGTGCCAGCAGTAACCTGGAGCTAGCGGGGCGAGAGGTGCTGTTTTTT
CASSNLELAGREVLFF
>TRBJ2-7|TRBD1|.|15|TRBV7-9
TGTGCCAGCAGCCTTTGGGTGGGACAGAGCTACGAGCAGTACTTC
CASSLWVGQSYEQYF
>TRBJ1-2|TRBD1|.|14|TRBV29-1
TGCAGCGTTGAATACAGGGGTTTTAACTATGGCTACACCTTC
CSVEYRGFNYGYTF
>TRBJ2-2|TRBD2|few|14|TRBV28
TGTGCCAGCATCCCCGGGACTAGCACCGGGGAGCTGTTTTTT
CASIPGTSTGELFF
>TRBJ1-5|.|.|13|TRBV18
TGTGCCAGCTCCCCGTCGGGAGGTCAGCCCCAGCATTTT
CASSPSGGQPQHF
>TRBJ1-1|.|.|15|TRBV27
TGTGCCAGCAGTGACCCGAGCGCGGGGAACACTGAAGCTTTCTTT
CASSDPSAGNTEAFF
>TRBJ2-2|TRBD2|once|15|TRBV30
TGTGCCTGGAGTGTACAAGTAGCGGGGGCCGGGGAGCTGTTTTTT
CAWSVQVAGAGELFF
>TRBJ2-1|TRBD1|.|16|TRBV18
TGTGCCAGCTCGCTCACCAGGACAGGGGGGGATAATGAGCAGTTCTTC
CASSLTRTGGDNEQFF
>TRBJ1-3|TRBD1|.|15|TRBV7-9
TGTGCCAGCAGCTCAACAGGGGGCCAGAAAAACACCATATATTTT
CASSSTGGQKNTIYF
>TRBJ2-1|TRBD1|.|15|TRBV24-1
TGTGCCACCAGTGCTCCACAGGGGGCTAACAATGAGCAGTTCTTC
CATSAPQGANNEQFF
>TRBJ1-5|.|few|16|TRBV4-2
TGTGCCAGCAGCCAAGACGCCGGGACACCAAATCAGCCCCAGCATTTT
CASSQDAGTPNQPQHF
>TRBJ2-3|TRBD1|.|14|TRBV5-1
TGCGCCAGCAGCTCCGGGACAGGGGTCGATACGCAGTATTTT
CASSSGTGVDTQYF
>TRBJ1-5|.|.|16|TRBV19
TGTGCCAGTAGTATCGCCCAAGCTTATAGCAATCAGCCCCAGCATTTT
CASSIAQAYSNQPQHF
>TRBJ2-3|.|.|15|TRBV5-4
TGTGCCAGCAGCTGGTGGGGGGGACACACAGATACGCAGTATTTT
CASSWWGGHTDTQYF
>TRBJ1-4|.|.|15|TRBV19
TGTGCCAGTAGTATTATTCGGGCAGGGGAAGAAAAACTGTTTTTT
CASSIIRAGEEKLFF
>TRBJ2-3|TRBD1|.|16|TRBV5-1
TGCGCCAGCAGCTTGGTTGGGACAGGGGGCCCAGATACGCAGTATTTT
CASSLVGTGGPDTQYF
>TRBJ1-5|TRBD1|few|11|TRBV10-1
TGCGCCAAAAGGGGGCGTCAGCCCCAGCATTTT
CAKRGRQPQHF
>TRBJ2-5|TRBD1|.|13|TRBV5-1
TGCGCCAGCAGCTTGACAGGGGAAGAGACCCAGTACTTC
CASSLTGEETQYF
>TRBJ1-6|TRBD1|.|16|TRBV28
TGTGCCAGCACCGTAAGACAGGGGAGATTTAATTCACCCCTCCACTTT
CASTVRQGRFNSPLHF
>TRBJ2-7|.|.|13|TRBV12-3/TRBV12-4
TGTGCCAGCAGTTGGGCAGGGGCGGGCGAGCAGTACTTC
CASSWAGAGEQYF
>TRBJ1-1|.|.|16|TRBV5-4
TGTGCCAGCACCCTAACTCCGGGGGGGCCGGCCACTGAAGCTTTCTTT
CASTLTPGGPATEAFF
>TRBJ1-1|.|.|13|TRBV7-3
TGTGCCAGCAGCTTATCCAGGGACACTGAAGCTTTCTTT
CASSLSRDTEAFF
>TRBJ1-2|.|.|15|TRBV10-2
TGCGCCAGCACCTTCGGACAGATACGAGACTATGGCTACACCTTC
CASTFGQIRDYGYTF
>TRBJ2-4|.|.|12|TRBV30
TGTGCCTGGGGGCCGACAGAAAACATTCAGTACTTC
CAWGPTENIQYF
>TRBJ2-7|TRBD1|once|15|TRBV6-5
TGTGCCAGCAGGATCGGACAGGGGATCCCCTACGAGCAGTACTTC
CASRIGQGIPYEQYF
>TRBJ1-1|TRBD1|.|13|TRBV29-1
TGCAGCGTTGAAGGGGGACAGTATACTGAAGCTTTCTTT
CSVEGGQYTEAFF
>TRBJ2-3|TRBD2|few|15|TRBV19
TGTGCCAGTAGTATAAGGCTAGCGGGGTCAGATACGCAGTATTTT
CASSIRLAGSDTQYF
>TRBJ1-1|.|.|18|TRBV18
TGTGCCAGCTCCTTCGTGGGGACAATGAAACTTCGGAACACTGAAGCTTTCTTT
CASSFVGTMKLRNTEAFF
>TRBJ2-3|TRBD2|.|16|TRBV28
TGTGCCAGCAGCCTCAGGACTAGCGACTTCACAGATACGCAGTATTTT
CASSLRTSDFTDTQYF
>TRBJ2-3|TRBD2|.|13|TRBV29-1
TGCAGCGTTGTACTAGCGGGGGGAGATACGCAGTATTTT
CSVVLAGGDTQYF
>TRBJ2-5|TRBD1|.|13|TRBV5-1
TGCGCCAGCAGCCCGGGACAGCAAGAGACCCAGTACTTC
CASSPGQQETQYF
>TRBJ2-3|.|.|15|TRBV29-1
TGCAGCGCCTCAACGACACAAACTAGCACAGATACGCAGTATTTT
CSASTTQTSTDTQYF
>TRBJ1-1|.|.|15|TRBV19
TGTGCCAGTAGTTTCTCATCCGTGATTTTTAAGAGAGCTTTCTTT
CASSFSSVIFKRAFF
>TRBJ2-2|.|.|15|TRBV11-2
TGTGCCAGCAGCTGGGCCAGGGTGAACACCGGGGAGCTGTTTTTT
CASSWARVNTGELFF
>TRBJ2-5|.|.|13|TRBV6-1
TGTGCCAGCAGTGAAGGGCTGTCCGCGACCCAGTACTTC
CASSEGLSATQYF
>TRBJ1-1|.|.|15|TRBV9
TGTGCCAGCAGCGTAGACCCCGGGGCGGGGGCTGAAGCTTTCTTT
CASSVDPGAGAEAFF
>TRBJ2-3|.|.|13|TRBV7-3
TGTGCCAGCAGCTTAGTCTCCACAGATACGCAGTATTTT
CASSLVSTDTQYF
>TRBJ1-5|.|.|13|TRBV30
TGTGCCTGGAGTAACCAGGGCAATCAGCCCCAGCATTTT
CAWSNQGNQPQHF
>TRBJ2-3|.|few|16|TRBV4-3
TGCGCCAGCAGCCAAGATCGGGGGGCCTACACAGATACGCAGTATTTT
CASSQDRGAYTDTQYF
>TRBJ2-1|TRBD2|.|15|TRBV5-4
TGTGCCAGCAGCTTGGGCGGGGGGGCATCGAATGAGCAGTTCTTC
CASSLGGGASNEQFF
>TRBJ2-3|.|.|15|TRBV19
TGTGCCAGCCGGACAAGGAGAACAGGGACAGATACGCAGTATTTT
CASRTRRTGTDTQYF
>TRBJ2-4|.|.|15|TRBV5-4
TGTGCCAGCACCCCCTCTGGGGCGTCGTCAAACATTCAGTACTTC
CASTPSGASSNIQYF
>TRBJ1-4|.|.|17|TRBV25-1
TGTGCCAGCAGTGAACACCCAGGGGTGCCGACTAATGAAAAACTGTTTTTT
CASSEHPGVPTNEKLFF
>TRBJ2-2|.|.|13|TRBV7-3
TGTGCCAGCAGACCTACGAACACCGGGGAGCTGTTTTTT
CASRPTNTGELFF
>TRBJ2-3|TRBD1|.|13|TRBV10-3
TGTGCCAGCCGGACAGGGGGCGAAGATACGCAGTATTTT
CASRTGGEDTQYF
>TRBJ2-2|.|few|17|TRBV2
TGTGCCACCTCTCAGCGGTGGCTGGGGAGAAACACCGGGGAGCTGTTTTTT
CATSQRWLGRNTGELFF
>TRBJ1-1|TRBD1|.|13|TRBV23-1
TGCGCCAGCAGTCAAGATACAGGGGGTGAAGCTTTCTTT
CASSQDTGGEAFF
>TRBJ1-1|TRBD1|.|17|TRBV7-9
TGTGCCAGCAGCTTATTAGGAAACAGGGGGATGGACACTGAAGCTTTCTTT
CASSLLGNRGMDTEAFF
>TRBJ2-1|.|.|15|TRBV7-6
TGTGCCAGCAGCCCCTCGGGTACGGGATACAATGAGCAGTTCTTC
CASSPSGTGYNEQFF
>TRBJ1-6|.|.|13|TRBV12-3/TRBV12-4
TGTGCCAGCACCCAAAATGTCAATTCACCCCTCCACTTT
CASTQNVNSPLHF
>TRBJ2-3|TRBD1|.|16|TRBV4-1
TGCGCCAGCAGCCAGGCTCGGGACAGGGTGACAGATACGCAGTATTTT
CASSQARDRVTDTQYF
>TRBJ1-6|.|.|12|TRBV30
TGTGCCTGGAGTGCGGGGGGATCACCCCTCCACTTT
CAWSAGGSPLHF
>TRBJ2-7|TRBD2|once|11|TRBV20-1
TGCAGTGCGACTAGCGGCCACGAGCAGTACTTC
CSATSGHEQYF